This TCR beta chain was profiled in a study of blood T cell repertoires in COVID-19. Sequencing used immunoSEQ multiplex PCR; TCRdb keeps in-frame clones, though not all of them. The sample records around 190,000 clones, 76% being singletons. This clone was counted between two and nine times. The sample was PBMCs or T cells enriched from blood (not recorded which). This receptor was identified in a woman in her forties or fifties with acute COVID-19.

The DNA for the CDR3 is TGTGCCAGCAGCTTTGCAGGGGGTGAAAAACTGTTTTTT. As protein: CASSFAGGEKLFF. V and J are TRBV7-9 and TRBJ1-4; 7 bases are a match to TRBD1. J lost 7 bases, V lost 3 bases, and 2 bases had no gene match. The CDR3 extends over 13 amino acids. Germline V gene data show CDR1 as SEHNR and CDR2 as FQNEAQ (reference sequence).